This entry features one TCR beta chain sequence. Antigen: not known. The CDR3 extends over 15 amino acids. V lost 6 bases to trimming and J lost 4 bases, with 18 bases between them. From germline, CDR1 is MNHEY and CDR2 SVGAGI. The record originates from a study of OX40 agonist ivuxolimab in advanced cancers. Study summary: Partial responses occurred in Three dose-escalation patients, one with hepatocellular carcinoma and two with cutaneous melanoma.

It was autoimmune disease history or systemic immunosuppression that excluded patients. Study-level results: Clonal expansion was seen in CD4+ and CD8+ blood T cells by week 6 at 0.1 to 3.0 mg/kg. Some patients who did not respond also had low normalized T-cell clonal expansion.

Profiling relied on immunoSEQ multiplex PCR, and the TCRdb table lists in-frame clones only, not all of them. The sample holds over 20,000 clones, around nine tenths seen once. This clonotype was sampled from an adult with an advanced solid tumor such as melanoma, head and neck, liver or kidney cancer. The chain is built from TRBV6-5 and TRBJ1-2; D uncertain. The sequencing used CD4+ or CD8+ T cells sorted from blood, collected in a trial of the OX40 agonist ivuxolimab. The CDR3 DNA is TGTGCCAGCAGCCGCCTAGGTGGGAGCGCCTATGGCTACACCTTC. Translation gives CASSRLGGSAYGYTF.